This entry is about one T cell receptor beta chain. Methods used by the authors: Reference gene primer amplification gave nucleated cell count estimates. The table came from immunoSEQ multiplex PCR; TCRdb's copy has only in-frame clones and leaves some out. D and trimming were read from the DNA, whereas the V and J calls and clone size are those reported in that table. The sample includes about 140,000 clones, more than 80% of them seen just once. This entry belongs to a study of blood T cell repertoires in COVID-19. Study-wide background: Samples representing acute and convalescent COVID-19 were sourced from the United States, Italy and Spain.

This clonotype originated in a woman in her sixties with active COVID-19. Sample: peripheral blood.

DNA for the CDR3: TGTGCCAGTAGTCCGGCGGGAGGGCTCCCCCAAGAGACCCAGTACTTC. Its protein is CASSPAGGLPQETQYF. This chain uses TRBV19 with TRBJ2-5; TRBD2 aligns across 9 bases. V lost 5 bases and J lost 1; bases outside the gene matches: 8. CDR1 is LNHDA, CDR2 SQIVND, per germline (reference sequence). The CDR3 has 16 residues.